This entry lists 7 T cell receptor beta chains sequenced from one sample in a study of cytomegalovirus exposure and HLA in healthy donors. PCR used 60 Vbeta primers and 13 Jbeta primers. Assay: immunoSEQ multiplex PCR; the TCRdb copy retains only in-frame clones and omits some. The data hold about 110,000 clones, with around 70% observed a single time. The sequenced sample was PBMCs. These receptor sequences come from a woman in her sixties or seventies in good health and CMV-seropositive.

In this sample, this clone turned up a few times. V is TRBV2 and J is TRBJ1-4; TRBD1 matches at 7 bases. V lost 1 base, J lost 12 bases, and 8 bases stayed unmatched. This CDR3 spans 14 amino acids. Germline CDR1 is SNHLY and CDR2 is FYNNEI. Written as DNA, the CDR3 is TGTGCCAGCAGTGAAGAACAGGGGATGATAGAACTGTTTTTT. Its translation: CASSEEQGMIELFF.

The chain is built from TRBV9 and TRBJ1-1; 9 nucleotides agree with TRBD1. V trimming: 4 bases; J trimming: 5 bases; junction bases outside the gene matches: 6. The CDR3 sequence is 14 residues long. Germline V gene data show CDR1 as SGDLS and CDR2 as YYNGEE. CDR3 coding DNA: TGTGCCAGCAGCCTCGCTGGGACAGGGACTGAAGCTTTCTTT. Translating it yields CASSLAGTGTEAFF.

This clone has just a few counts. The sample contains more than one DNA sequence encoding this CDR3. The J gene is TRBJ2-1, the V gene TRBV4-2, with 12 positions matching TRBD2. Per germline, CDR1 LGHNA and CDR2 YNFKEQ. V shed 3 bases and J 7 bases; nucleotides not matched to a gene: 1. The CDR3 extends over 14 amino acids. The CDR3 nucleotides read TGTGCCAGCAGCCAGGGACTAGCGGGTAATGAGCAGTTCTTC. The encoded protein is CASSQGLAGNEQFF.

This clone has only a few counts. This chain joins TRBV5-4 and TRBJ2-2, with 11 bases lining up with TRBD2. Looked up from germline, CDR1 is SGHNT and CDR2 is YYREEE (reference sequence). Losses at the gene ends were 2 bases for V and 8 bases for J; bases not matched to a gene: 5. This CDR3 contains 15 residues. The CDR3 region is CASSFSGGASGELFF. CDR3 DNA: TGTGCCAGCAGCTTTAGCGGGGGGGCGTCTGGGGAGCTGTTTTTT.

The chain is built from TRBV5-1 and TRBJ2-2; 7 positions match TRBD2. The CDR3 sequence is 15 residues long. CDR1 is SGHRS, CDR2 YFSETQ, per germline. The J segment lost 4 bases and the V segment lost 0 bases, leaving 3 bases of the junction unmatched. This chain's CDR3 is CASSLAAGSTGELFF. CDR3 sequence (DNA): TGCGCCAGCAGCTTGGCAGCGGGGAGCACCGGGGAGCTGTTTTTT.

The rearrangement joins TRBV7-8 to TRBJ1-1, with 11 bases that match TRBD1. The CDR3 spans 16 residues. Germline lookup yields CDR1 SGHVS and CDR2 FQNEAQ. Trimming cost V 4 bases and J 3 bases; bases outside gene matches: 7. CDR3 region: CASSSVGQGADTEAFF. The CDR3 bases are TGTGCCAGCAGCTCCGTCGGACAGGGGGCAGACACTGAAGCTTTCTTT.

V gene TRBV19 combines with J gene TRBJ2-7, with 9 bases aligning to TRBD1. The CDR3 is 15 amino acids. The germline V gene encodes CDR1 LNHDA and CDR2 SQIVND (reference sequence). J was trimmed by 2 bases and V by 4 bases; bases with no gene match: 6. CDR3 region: CASSTGTGRAYEQYF. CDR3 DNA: TGTGCCAGTAGTACCGGGACAGGGAGGGCCTACGAGCAGTACTTC.